The 15 T cell receptor beta chains below were found in one sample sequenced in a study of blood T cell repertoires in COVID-19. The table came from immunoSEQ multiplex PCR; TCRdb's copy has only in-frame clones and leaves some out. The repertoire holds fewer than 450,000 clones, with around 90% as singletons. The specimen was PBMCs or T cells enriched from blood (not recorded which). The origin of the receptors is a middle-aged woman with acute COVID-19.

This chain links TRBV19 with TRBJ1-5; D call uncertain. Per the germline V gene, CDR1 is LNHDA and CDR2 is SQIVND (reference sequence). The CDR3 length is 14 residues. V lost 10 bases, J lost 2 bases, and 15 bases lay in between. This CDR3 is CATEGRIGNQPQHF. In nucleotides, the CDR3 is TGTGCCACCGAAGGGAGGATAGGCAATCAGCCCCAGCATTTT.

This clone is a singleton in its sample. This sequence joins TRBV7-2 and TRBJ1-2; maybe TRBD1 (6 bases). CDR3 length equals 13 residues. In germline, CDR1 is SGHTA, CDR2 FQGNSA. The V and J ends lost 4 bases and 7 bases respectively, with 13 bases between them. Here the CDR3 reads CASSSPGDGGYTF. The CDR3, as DNA: TGTGCCAGCAGCTCCCCAGGGGACGGTGGCTACACCTTC.

The V and J genes are TRBV7-9 and TRBJ2-7, with D unresolved. The CDR3 extends over 12 amino acids. Germline V gene lookup returns CDR1 SEHNR and CDR2 FQNEAQ (reference sequence). V lost 5 bases and J 6 bases, leaving 11 bases between the germline ends. CDR3 nucleotide sequence: TGTGCCAGCAGCCTCGTGGGCCCCGAGCAGTACTTC. Amino acid sequence: CASSLVGPEQYF.

The chain links TRBV10-3 to TRBJ2-5, with 9 bases matching TRBD1. The V segment lost 0 bases and the J segment 5 bases; nucleotides outside the gene matches: 4. The CDR3 has 15 residues. Germline V gene sequence: CDR1 ENHRY, CDR2 SYGVKD. CDR3 protein: CAISESDRGSETQYF. CDR3 in DNA: TGTGCCATCAGTGAGTCCGACAGGGGGTCGGAGACCCAGTACTTC.

The chain combines TRBV6-6 with TRBJ2-2; 8 bases map to TRBD2. Germline CDR1 reads MNHNY; CDR2 reads SVGAGI (reference sequence). CDR3 length equals 18 residues. Germline trimming cut 5 bases from V and 4 bases from J; bases unmatched to any gene: 15. This chain's CDR3 is CASSPQPPGLGSTGELFF. In DNA form, the CDR3 reads TGTGCCAGCAGTCCGCAACCGCCGGGACTAGGGTCCACCGGGGAGCTGTTTTTT.

The rearrangement links TRBV7-2 to TRBJ2-3; 12 nucleotides align to TRBD2. The V segment lost 4 bases and the J segment 1 base; nucleotides outside the gene matches: 3. Germline CDR1 is SGHTA and CDR2 is FQGNSA. The CDR3 has 16 residues. CDR3: CASSYLAGGRTDTQYF. Written as DNA, the CDR3 is TGTGCCAGCAGCTACCTAGCGGGGGGGCGCACAGATACGCAGTATTTT.

The rearrangement uses TRBV18 and TRBJ1-1; 8 nucleotides align to TRBD1. Germline V gene data show CDR1 as KGHSH and CDR2 as LQKENI. V lost 3 bases, J lost 1 base, and 7 bases stayed unmatched. The CDR3 is 16 amino acids. Here the CDR3 DNA reads TGTGCCAGCTCACCGGGGGGACAGGCGGCGAACACTGAAGCTTTCTTT. Protein sequence: CASSPGGQAANTEAFF.

V gene TRBV19 combines with J gene TRBJ2-1; 9 bases are shared with TRBD1. Looked up from germline, CDR1 is LNHDA and CDR2 is SQIVND (reference sequence). Trimming at V came to 6 bases and at J to 0 bases, leaving 3 bases not matched to a gene. CDR3 length: 15 residues. The CDR3 spells CASRGQGNSYNEQFF. The CDR3 DNA reads TGTGCCAGTAGAGGACAGGGGAACTCCTACAATGAGCAGTTCTTC.

The rearrangement uses TRBV10-3 and TRBJ1-3; unclear D gene. CDR1 is ENHRY and CDR2 is SYGVKD in the germline V gene. Trimming left V 0 bases short and J 4 bases short, with 16 bases between. This CDR3 is 17 amino acids long. CDR3 DNA sequence: TGTGCCATCAGTGAGTCGTCGGCAGGATCTGGAGGAAACACCATATATTTT. Its protein is CAISESSAGSGGNTIYF.

V is TRBV24-1 and J is TRBJ1-2; D is possibly TRBD1 (6 bases). Germline-derived CDR1 and CDR2 are KGHDR and SFDVKD. Between the trimmed V and J ends, which lost 6 bases and 6 bases, there was a span of 7 bases. The CDR3 contains 11 residues. In DNA, the CDR3 is TGTGCCACCAGTTCAGGGGATGGCTACACCTTC. This sequence encodes CATSSGDGYTF.

The V call is TRBV19, the J call TRBJ1-3, with D uncertain. V was clipped by 9 bases and J by 1 base, with 13 bases between them. This CDR3 spans 14 amino acids. CDR1 LNHDA and CDR2 SQIVND come from the germline V gene (reference sequence). CDR3 DNA: TGTGCCAGCTCCCGTGGCTTATCTGGAAACACCATATATTTT. This codes for CASSRGLSGNTIYF.

The rearrangement joins TRBV15 to TRBJ1-4, with TRBD1 identical over 9 bases. The CDR3 is made up of 14 amino acids. Looked up from germline, CDR1 is LNHNV and CDR2 is YYDKDF (reference sequence). The trim removed 5 bases at V and 3 bases at J, leaving 1 base unmatched. This CDR3 is CATSRDRANEKLFF. The CDR3 DNA follows: TGTGCCACCAGCCGGGACAGGGCTAATGAAAAACTGTTTTTT.

This chain's CDR3 is CASSGPGQGHVNEQFF. The CDR3 bases are TGTGCCAGCAGCGGCCCGGGACAGGGGCATGTAAATGAGCAGTTCTTC. V is TRBV9 and J is TRBJ2-1; the match to TRBD1 covers 10 bases. This CDR3 region has 16 residues. The germline CDR1 and CDR2 sequences are SGDLS and YYNGEE. V lost 3 bases and J lost 7; bases outside the gene matches: 10.

The J gene is TRBJ1-2, the V gene TRBV11-3; 8 nucleotides agree with TRBD1. Germline V gives CDR1 SGHNT, CDR2 YENEEA. The CDR3 has 15 amino acids. V lost 5 bases to trimming and J lost 5 bases; unmatched junction nucleotides: 10. CDR3 sequence reads: CASSATGAEEYGYTF. CDR3 DNA: TGTGCCAGCAGCGCGACAGGGGCTGAGGAGTATGGCTACACCTTC.

V is TRBV19 and J is TRBJ1-2; the D gene is possibly TRBD1 (5 bases). Trimming took off 6 bases at V and 7 bases at J, with 12 bases between the two ends. This CDR3 comprises 12 residues. Germline CDR1 and CDR2: LNHDA and SQIVND (reference sequence). The CDR3, as DNA: TGTGCCAGTAGCCAAGACAGAAGTGGCTACACCTTC. It yields the protein CASSQDRSGYTF.